These 17 T cell receptor beta chains were all obtained from the same sample, sequenced in a study of T cells in Graves' hyperthyroidism and ophthalmopathy (dated by TCRdb to 2018 to 2020). The method was multiplex PCR. The reads were generated on an Illumina HiSeq 2000. The TCR beta CDR3 regions were amplified from RNA transcripts. A first-round RT-PCR of the TCR CDR3 used the HTBI primer set with the Qiagen OneStep RT-PCR kit. Using fastp trimming at Q25 and MiXCR clonotype assembly, TCRdb reanalyzed the public sequencing data and kept in-frame beta chains. Each entry merges the rows of one CDR3 protein and shows their most common DNA and genes. A total of approximately 150,000 distinct CDR3 sequences appear in this sample, about 9.4% of them only once. The ten biggest clones cover roughly a fifth of the sample. Sequencing was carried out using blood. The receptors originated from a woman under 30 with Graves' hyperthyroidism that later progressed to Graves' ophthalmopathy.

This clonotype was counted ten times or more. This rearrangement joins TRBV12-5 to TRBJ2-7; 7 bases agree with TRBD2. J gave up 5 bases and V 0 bases, and 7 bases lay outside the gene matches. Germline CDR1 and CDR2: LGHNT and FRNRAP. This CDR3 spans 15 amino acids. The CDR3 DNA reads as TGTGCTAGTGGTTTGGTAAGGTTCGGGGGGAACGAGCAGTACTTC. Its translation is CASGLVRFGGNEQYF.

The rearrangement uses TRBV6-2 or TRBV6-3 and TRBJ2-5; D possibly corresponds to TRBD2 (6 bases). V lost 2 bases and J lost 3, with 19 bases in between. The CDR3 length is 17 residues. Germline values: CDR1 MNHEY, CDR2 SVGEGT. As DNA, the CDR3 is TGTGCCAGCAGTTACGTGGTAGCGGAGGATTGGAAAGAGACCCAGTACTTC. It translates to CASSYVVAEDWKETQYF.

This clonotype has at least ten counts. This chain connects TRBV11-3 to TRBJ2-1; 10 nucleotides match TRBD1. The CDR3 spans 12 residues. The germline CDR1 and CDR2 sequences are SGHNT and YENEEA. Trimming removed 4 bases from V and 9 bases from J; junction bases left unmatched: 0. This CDR3 is CASSWTGGEQFF. The CDR3 DNA reads TGTGCCAGCAGCTGGACAGGGGGTGAGCAGTTCTTC.

In this sample, this clonotype turned up many times. One end of the junction varies from germline; a read error may be responsible. The rearrangement links TRBV10-2 to TRBJ1-1; 9 positions agree with TRBD1. There are 14 residues in the CDR3. Germline V gene lookup returns CDR1 WSHSY and CDR2 SAAADI. The CDR3 sequence: CASRTGGMNTEAFF. The DNA for the CDR3 is TGCGCCAGCAGAACAGGGGGCATGAACACCGAAGCTTTCTTT.

This clonotype showed up many times. V and J are TRBV11-2 and TRBJ1-2, with D unclear. Trimming shortened V by 3 bases and J by 2 bases, and 10 bases separated the two germline ends. The germline V gene encodes CDR1 SGHAT and CDR2 FQNNGV. This CDR3 comprises 14 residues. Here the CDR3 reads CASSFSTGNYGYTF. The CDR3 DNA reads TGTGCCAGCAGCTTTAGTACCGGAAACTATGGCTACACCTTC.

There are many counts of this clonotype. The chain links TRBV11-2 to TRBJ1-3, with D hard to call. The CDR3 has 12 residues. Germline CDR1 reads SGHAT; CDR2 reads FQNNGV. Trimming left V 3 bases short and J 7 bases short, with 7 bases between. CDR3 amino acids: CASSFNYNTIYF. In DNA form, the CDR3 reads TGTGCCAGCAGCTTCAACTATAACACCATATATTTT.

The sample holds many counts of this clonotype. The rearrangement uses TRBV28 and TRBJ2-3, with TRBD2 matching over 10 bases. Germline V lookup: CDR1 MDHEN, CDR2 SYDVKM. This CDR3 has 16 amino acids. V dropped 1 base and J dropped 5; count of bases not matched to a gene: 6. CDR3 sequence (DNA): TGTGCCAGCAGTTTATTCAGCGGGGGGGCGGTAGATACGCAGTATTTT. Amino acid sequence: CASSLFSGGAVDTQYF.

This clonotype was seen ten or more times. The rearrangement uses TRBV7-8 and TRBJ2-1; TRBD2 is a possible D gene (6 bases). Germline CDR1 and CDR2: SGHVS and FQNEAQ. V was trimmed by 1 base and J by 4 bases, leaving 14 bases between them. This CDR3 is 16 amino acids long. DNA for the CDR3: TGTGCCAGCAGCTTAGTTCGGTTAGCGGCGTACAATGAGCAGTTCTTC. Translation gives CASSLVRLAAYNEQFF.

This clonotype has just a few counts. The V call is TRBV19, the J call TRBJ2-7, with D possibly being TRBD2 (5 bases). Germline CDR1 and CDR2: LNHDA and SQIVND (reference sequence). The CDR3 loop spans 12 amino acids. The germline V and J ends were trimmed by 2 bases and 7 bases, with 9 bases remaining between them. The CDR3 protein is CASSIRGMEQYF. The CDR3 bases are TGTGCCAGTAGTATACGAGGGATGGAGCAGTACTTC.

The chain is built from TRBV7-9 and TRBJ2-1; 8 nucleotides agree with TRBD2. Germline CDR1 is SEHNR and CDR2 is FQNEAQ (reference sequence). V dropped 5 bases and J dropped 16; count of bases not matched to a gene: 13. The CDR3 extends over 13 amino acids. CDR3 sequence: CASSPRERGPLFF. As DNA, the CDR3 is TGTGCCAGCAGCCCCCGGGAGCGGGGGCCCCTTTTCTTC.

This clonotype was seen many times. The V call is TRBV9, the J call TRBJ1-2; the D gene is possibly TRBD1 (6 bases). The CDR3 has 17 residues. V lost 2 bases to trimming and J lost 0 bases, with 17 bases between them. Germline V gene sequence: CDR1 SGDLS, CDR2 YYNGEE. The CDR3 loop reads CASSVDVTGLANYGYTF. In DNA form, the CDR3 reads TGTGCCAGCAGCGTGGATGTTACAGGGTTGGCTAACTATGGCTACACCTTC.

This clonotype appeared many times. The V call is TRBV27, the J call TRBJ2-1, with D possibly matching TRBD1 (5 bases). Trimming pared 0 bases from V and 6 bases from J, leaving 18 bases between. Germline assignment: CDR1 MNHEY and CDR2 SMNVEV (reference sequence). The CDR3 contains 17 residues. CDR3 in amino acids: CASSLSGGRVFSNEQFF. CDR3 nucleotides: TGTGCCAGCAGTTTATCGGGCGGCAGGGTATTCTCCAATGAGCAGTTCTTC.

This chain joins TRBV28 and TRBJ2-1, with 11 bases aligning to TRBD1. In germline, CDR1 is MDHEN, CDR2 SYDVKM. V gave up 4 bases and J gave up 9 bases; unmatched junction bases: 5. The CDR3 has 14 residues. CDR3 nucleotides: TGTGCCAGCAGTTCATGGACAGGGGGCGTTGAGCAGTTCTTC. It specifies CASSSWTGGVEQFF.

Many counts were recorded for this clonotype. J is TRBJ2-5 and V is TRBV9; D remains unclear. Trimming pared 0 bases from V and 1 base from J, leaving 10 bases between. Germline CDR1 reads SGDLS; CDR2 reads YYNGEE. The CDR3 has 15 residues. The DNA for the CDR3 is TGTGCCAGCAGCGTAGCACTGGCACCCCAAGAGACCCAGTACTTC. It translates to CASSVALAPQETQYF.

The sample holds many counts of this clonotype. This chain links TRBV29-1 with TRBJ1-1, with D perhaps matching TRBD1 (5 bases). The CDR3 has 14 residues. Trimming removed 0 bases at V and 4 bases at J, with 12 bases between. Germline CDR1 reads SQVTM; CDR2 reads ANQGSEA. This CDR3 is CSVEEGGRVTEAFF. Here the CDR3 DNA reads TGCAGCGTTGAAGAGGGAGGCAGGGTCACTGAAGCTTTCTTT.

This clonotype showed up many times. The V gene is TRBV20-1, the J gene TRBJ2-7; 9 bases fit TRBD2. The CDR3 spans 12 residues. V was clipped by 7 bases and J by 6 bases; unmatched bases: 7. Germline CDR1 DFQATT, CDR2 SNEGSKA (reference sequence). The CDR3 reads CSVWTSAGEQYF. DNA for the CDR3: TGCAGTGTTTGGACTAGCGCGGGCGAGCAGTACTTC.

This clonotype has a count of ten or more. The V call is TRBV30, the J call TRBJ2-2; D might be TRBD2 (7 bases). CDR3 size: 13 residues. Trimming took 6 bases from V and 5 from J, leaving 13 bases between them. Germline CDR1 GTSNPN, CDR2 SVGIG (reference sequence). In nucleotides, the CDR3 is TGTGCCTGCGAGAGGGGGGGGACCGGGGAGCTGTTTTTT. Translation: CACERGGTGELFF.